One sample yielded the 10 T cell receptor beta chains listed below, sequenced in a study of Ad26.COV2.S vaccination and SARS-CoV-2 variants. Profiled with immunoSEQ multiplex PCR; TCRdb holds only in-frame clones, not every one. The sample lists approximately 460,000 clones; around 89% were seen once. The treatment: roughly 19 received Ad26.COV2.S at low or high dose, single or two shots; 5 received placebo; per-sample allocation not given. The investigators took samples on day 63 after the first vaccine or placebo injection. The input for sequencing was peripheral blood, taken in a trial of Ad26.COV2.S vaccine versus placebo. These receptors all come from a person between 18 and 60 years old who received the Ad26.COV2.S COVID-19 vaccine or a placebo.

The chain couples TRBV15 to TRBJ1-2, with D possibly being TRBD1 (5 bases). Germline-derived CDR1 and CDR2 are LNHNV and YYDKDF (reference sequence). This CDR3 region has 16 residues. The V end was cut by 0 bases, the J end by 5 bases, with 16 bases between. The CDR3 sequence: CATSRDLSAGTYGYTF. Written as DNA, the CDR3 is TGTGCCACCAGCAGAGATCTATCGGCAGGGACGTATGGCTACACCTTC.

V is TRBV3-1 (or the pseudogene TRBV3-2) and J is TRBJ1-2; 7 bases map to TRBD1. J gave up 0 bases and V 4 bases, and 8 bases lay outside the gene matches. This CDR3 comprises 16 residues. Per germline, CDR1 LGHDT and CDR2 YNNKEL (reference sequence). This CDR3 reads CASSRGTASSNYGYTF. The CDR3 region has the DNA TGTGCCAGCAGCCGCGGGACAGCTTCTTCTAACTATGGCTACACCTTC.

V gene TRBV24-1 combines with J gene TRBJ2-1, with 8 bases identical to TRBD2. V trimming: 5 bases; J trimming: 1 base; junction bases outside the gene matches: 9. The CDR3 is made up of 17 amino acids. Germline assignment: CDR1 KGHDR and CDR2 SFDVKD. In DNA, the CDR3 is TGTGCCACCAGTGGTGGTAGCGGGGTTAGGTCCTACAATGAGCAGTTCTTC. The encoded protein is CATSGGSGVRSYNEQFF.

This chain connects TRBV9 to TRBJ2-5, with D perhaps TRBD2 (7 bases). V was trimmed by 3 bases and J by 9 bases, leaving 18 bases between them. This CDR3 region has 14 residues. Germline V lookup: CDR1 SGDLS, CDR2 YYNGEE. The CDR3 is CASSDAPGGEAQYF. The CDR3 nucleotides are TGTGCCAGCAGCGACGCCCCGGGGGGCGAGGCCCAGTACTTC.

This clone was detected only once. This chain's CDR3 is CASSFPGPSYGYTF. The CDR3 DNA reads TGTGCCAGCAGCTTCCCGGGCCCAAGCTATGGCTACACCTTC. V gene TRBV7-2 combines with J gene TRBJ1-2; D ambiguous. With 3 bases removed from V and 4 bases from J, the gap between germline ends came to 12 bases. There are 14 residues in the CDR3. Germline CDR1 and CDR2: SGHTA and FQGNSA.

The J gene is TRBJ2-5, the V gene TRBV18; no reliable D call. Looked up from germline, CDR1 is KGHSH and CDR2 is LQKENI. V was clipped by 6 bases and J by 4 bases, with 12 bases between them. The length of the CDR3 is 13 residues. CDR3 in DNA: TGTGCCAGCTCCTCCGGCAGTGTAGAGACCCAGTACTTC. It codes for CASSSGSVETQYF.

Notes on this clone: A read error may produce the germline difference seen at one junction end. V is TRBV4-3 and J is TRBJ1-6, with 8 bases lining up with TRBD1. CDR3 length: 17 amino acids. The germline V gene encodes CDR1 LGHNA and CDR2 YSLEER. CDR3 region: CASSQRLGQGWNSSLHF. In DNA form, the CDR3 reads TGCGCCAGCAGCCAACGACTCGGACAGGGATGGAATTCATCCCTCCACTTT.

The V call is TRBV9, the J call TRBJ1-2; TRBD1 matches 8 bases. V lost 4 bases to trimming and J lost 8 bases; unmatched junction nucleotides: 7. The CDR3 spans 13 residues. Germline lookup yields CDR1 SGDLS and CDR2 YYNGEE. The CDR3, as DNA: TGTGCCAGCAGCTCCCGGGACAGGTACGGCTACACCTTC. Translating it yields CASSSRDRYGYTF.

CDR3 protein: CASSYSFAGNYGYTF. The CDR3 nucleotides are TGTGCCAGCAGTTACAGTTTTGCCGGTAACTATGGCTACACCTTC. V is TRBV6-5 and J is TRBJ1-2; D is undetermined. The CDR3 contains 15 residues. Germline V gene sequence: CDR1 MNHEY, CDR2 SVGAGI. V was cut by 2 bases and J by 1 base, with 11 bases left in between.

The chain employs TRBV4-2 and TRBJ2-3; 12 nucleotides match TRBD2. Unmatched junction bases numbered 10, after V lost 2 bases and J lost 1 base. Germline-derived CDR1 and CDR2 are LGHNA and YNFKEQ. The CDR3 sequence is 19 residues long. CDR3 residues: CASSQSVRLAGVGTDTQYF. DNA for the CDR3: TGTGCCAGCAGCCAAAGTGTAAGACTAGCGGGGGTGGGCACAGATACGCAGTATTTT.